This T cell receptor beta chain comes out of a study of molecular identifiers for immune sequencing clone quantification. Source material for naive CD8 libraries was roughly 20,000 to 1,100,000 sorted cells, with 10%, 30% or 50% RNA. Naive CD8 T cells were picked out by sorting for CD8+CD4-CCR7+CD45RA+. Findings and limits, study-wide: Whereas clones above 20 RNA copies held under 1% of naive-cell molecules, they held over 98% of effector molecules.

Concerning this clonotype itself: What it binds is not known.

In TCRdb, the PCR reads were re-called with MiXCR into one record per CDR3 protein. The sample has hundreds of thousands of distinct CDR3 sequences; about 20% are singletons. Sample: naive CD8+ T cells from blood, with Jurkat cell RNA spiked in. The sample's subset: FACS-sorted CD8+CD4-CCR7+CD45RA+ naive T cells. The TCR sequence derives from a human donor in good health. Some libraries in this study had Jurkat cell RNA spiked in.

CDR3 amino acids: CASSYSYRGGYEQYF. The CDR3 region has the DNA TGTGCCAGCAGTTACTCTTACAGGGGAGGGTACGAGCAGTACTTC. V gene TRBV6-5 combines with J gene TRBJ2-7; tentatively, D is TRBD1 or TRBD2 (7 bases each). CDR1 and CDR2 (germline): MNHEY, SVGAGI. This CDR3 region has 15 residues. Trimming left V 0 bases short and J 4 bases short, with 13 bases between.